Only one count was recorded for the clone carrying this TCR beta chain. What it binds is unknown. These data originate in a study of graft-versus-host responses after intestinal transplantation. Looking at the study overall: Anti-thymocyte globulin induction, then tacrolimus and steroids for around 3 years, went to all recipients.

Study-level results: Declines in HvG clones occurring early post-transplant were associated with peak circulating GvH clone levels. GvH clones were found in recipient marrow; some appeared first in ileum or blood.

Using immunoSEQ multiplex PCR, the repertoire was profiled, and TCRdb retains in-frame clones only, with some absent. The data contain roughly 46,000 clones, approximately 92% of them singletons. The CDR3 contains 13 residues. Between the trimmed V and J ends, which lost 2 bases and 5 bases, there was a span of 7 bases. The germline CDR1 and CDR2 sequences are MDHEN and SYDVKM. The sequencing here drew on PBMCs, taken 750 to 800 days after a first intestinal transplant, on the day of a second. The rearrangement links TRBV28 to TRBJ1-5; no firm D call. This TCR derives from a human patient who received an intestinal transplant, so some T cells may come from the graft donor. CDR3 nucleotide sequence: TGTGCCAGCAGTTTAAAGGCAGATCAGCCCCAGCATTTT. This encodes CASSLKADQPQHF. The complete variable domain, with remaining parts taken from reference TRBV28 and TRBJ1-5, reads DVKVTQSSRYLVKRTGEKVFLECVQDMDHENMFWYRQDPGLGLRLIYFSYDVKMKEKGDIPEGYSVSREKKERFSLILESASTNQTSMYLCASSLKADQPQHFGDGTRLSIL.